Included here is one T cell receptor beta chain sequence, with context. Its antigen is undetermined. This specimen comes from a study of T cell responses to AZD1222 COVID-19 vaccine. The CDR3 totals 17 residues. Germline assignment: CDR1 SNHLY and CDR2 FYNNEI. V was pared by 2 bases and J by 0 bases, with 3 bases of the junction left unmatched. Findings and caveats of the study: Donors in the cohort were predominantly white British and more often female, and clonal diversity was possibly underestimated. Unmutated variant regions reportedly attract nearly half of all spike-specific TCRs. Only a handful of AZD1222 recipients were seropositive at baseline. Samples come after the peak T cell response, not at day 14.

TCRdb's table, derived via immunoSEQ multiplex PCR, lists solely in-frame clones and lacks some. The sample lists 150,000 or so clones; about 91% were seen once. The chain links TRBV2 to TRBJ2-2, with 10 nucleotides matching TRBD2. Specimen: peripheral blood, collected 28 days after the second AZD1222 dose. This receptor was taken from an adult who received the AZD1222 COVID-19 vaccine. Here the CDR3 DNA reads TGTGCCAGCAGTGAATACCTAGCGGGGGCGAACACCGGGGAGCTGTTTTTT. The encoded protein is CASSEYLAGANTGELFF.